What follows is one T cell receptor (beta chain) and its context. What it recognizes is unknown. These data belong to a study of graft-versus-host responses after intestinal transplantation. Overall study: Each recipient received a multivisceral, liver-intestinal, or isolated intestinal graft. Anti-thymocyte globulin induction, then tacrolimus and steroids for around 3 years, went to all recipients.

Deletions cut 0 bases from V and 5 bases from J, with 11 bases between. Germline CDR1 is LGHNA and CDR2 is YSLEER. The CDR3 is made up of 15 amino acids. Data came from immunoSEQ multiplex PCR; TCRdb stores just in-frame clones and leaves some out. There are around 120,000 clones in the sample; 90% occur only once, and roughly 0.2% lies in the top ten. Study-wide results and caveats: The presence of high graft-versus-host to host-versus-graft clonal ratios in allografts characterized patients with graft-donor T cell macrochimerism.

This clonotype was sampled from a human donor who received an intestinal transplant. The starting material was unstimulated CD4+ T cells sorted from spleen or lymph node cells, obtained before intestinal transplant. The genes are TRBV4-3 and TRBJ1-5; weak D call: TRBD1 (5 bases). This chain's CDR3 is CASSQEWGVDQPQHF. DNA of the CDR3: TGCGCCAGCAGCCAAGAATGGGGGGTGGATCAGCCCCAGCATTTT.